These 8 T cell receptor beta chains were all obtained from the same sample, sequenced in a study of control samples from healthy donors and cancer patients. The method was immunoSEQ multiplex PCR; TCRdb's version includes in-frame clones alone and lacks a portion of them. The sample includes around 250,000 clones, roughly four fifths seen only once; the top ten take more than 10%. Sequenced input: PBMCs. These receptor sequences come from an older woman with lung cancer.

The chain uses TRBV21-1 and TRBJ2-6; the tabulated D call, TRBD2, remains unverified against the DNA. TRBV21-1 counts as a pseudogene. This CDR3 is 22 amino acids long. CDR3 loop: CASSKAGGHTLPPHSGANVLTF. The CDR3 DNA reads TGTGCCAGCAGCAAAGCAGGCGGCCACACACTTCCTCCCCACTCTGGGGCCAACGTCCTGACTTTC.

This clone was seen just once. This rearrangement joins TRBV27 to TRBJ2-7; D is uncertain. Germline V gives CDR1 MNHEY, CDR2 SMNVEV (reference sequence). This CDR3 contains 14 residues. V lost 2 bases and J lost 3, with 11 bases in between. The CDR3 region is CASSLKVGNYEQYF. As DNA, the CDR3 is TGTGCCAGCAGTTTAAAGGTGGGGAACTACGAGCAGTACTTC.

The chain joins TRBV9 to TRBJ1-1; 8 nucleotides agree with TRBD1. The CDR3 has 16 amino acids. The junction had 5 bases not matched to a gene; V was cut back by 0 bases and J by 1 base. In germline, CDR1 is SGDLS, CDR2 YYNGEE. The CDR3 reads CASSVDGGQGNTEAFF. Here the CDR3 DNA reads TGTGCCAGCAGCGTAGATGGAGGACAGGGGAACACTGAAGCTTTCTTT.

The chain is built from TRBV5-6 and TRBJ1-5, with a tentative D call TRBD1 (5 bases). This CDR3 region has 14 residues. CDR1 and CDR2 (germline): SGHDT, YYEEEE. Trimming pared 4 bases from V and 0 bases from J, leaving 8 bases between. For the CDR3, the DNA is TGTGCCAGCAGCCTGGACAATAGCAATCAGCCCCAGCATTTT. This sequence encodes CASSLDNSNQPQHF.

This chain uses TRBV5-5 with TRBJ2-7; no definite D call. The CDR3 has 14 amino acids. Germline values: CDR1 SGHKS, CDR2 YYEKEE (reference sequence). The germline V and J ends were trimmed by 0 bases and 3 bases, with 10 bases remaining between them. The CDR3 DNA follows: TGTGCCAGCAGCTTGGAACCTCACGGCTACGAGCAGTACTTC. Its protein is CASSLEPHGYEQYF.

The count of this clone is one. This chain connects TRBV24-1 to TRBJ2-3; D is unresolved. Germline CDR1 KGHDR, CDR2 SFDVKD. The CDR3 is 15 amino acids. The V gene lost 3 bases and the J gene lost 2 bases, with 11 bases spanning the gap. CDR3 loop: CATSDKGRPTDTQYF. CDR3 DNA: TGTGCCACCAGTGATAAAGGCAGACCCACAGATACGCAGTATTTT.

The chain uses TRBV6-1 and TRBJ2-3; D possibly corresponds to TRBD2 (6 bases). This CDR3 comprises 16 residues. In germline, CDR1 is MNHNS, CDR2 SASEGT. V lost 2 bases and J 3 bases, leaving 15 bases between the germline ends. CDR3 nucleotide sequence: TGTGCCAGCAGTGAACGCGGGGACGCCCTTACAGATACGCAGTATTTT. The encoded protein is CASSERGDALTDTQYF.

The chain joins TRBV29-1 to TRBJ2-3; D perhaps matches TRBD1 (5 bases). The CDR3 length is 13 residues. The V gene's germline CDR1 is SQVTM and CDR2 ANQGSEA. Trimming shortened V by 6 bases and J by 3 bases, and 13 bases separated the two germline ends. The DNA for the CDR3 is TGCAGCGTCAGAATCGCAGGGACAGATACGCAGTATTTT. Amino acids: CSVRIAGTDTQYF.